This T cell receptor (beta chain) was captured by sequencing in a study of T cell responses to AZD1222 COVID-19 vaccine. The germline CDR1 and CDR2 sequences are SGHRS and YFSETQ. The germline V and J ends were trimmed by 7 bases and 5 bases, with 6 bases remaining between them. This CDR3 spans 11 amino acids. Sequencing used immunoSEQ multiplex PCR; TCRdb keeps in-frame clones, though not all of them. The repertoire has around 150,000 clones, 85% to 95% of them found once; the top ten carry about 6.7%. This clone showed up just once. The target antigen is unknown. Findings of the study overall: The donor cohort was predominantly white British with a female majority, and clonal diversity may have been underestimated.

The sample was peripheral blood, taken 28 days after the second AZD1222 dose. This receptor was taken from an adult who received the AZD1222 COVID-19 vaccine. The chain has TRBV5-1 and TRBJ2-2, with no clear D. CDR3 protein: CASAWTGELFF. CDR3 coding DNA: TGCGCCAGCGCGTGGACCGGGGAGCTGTTTTTT.